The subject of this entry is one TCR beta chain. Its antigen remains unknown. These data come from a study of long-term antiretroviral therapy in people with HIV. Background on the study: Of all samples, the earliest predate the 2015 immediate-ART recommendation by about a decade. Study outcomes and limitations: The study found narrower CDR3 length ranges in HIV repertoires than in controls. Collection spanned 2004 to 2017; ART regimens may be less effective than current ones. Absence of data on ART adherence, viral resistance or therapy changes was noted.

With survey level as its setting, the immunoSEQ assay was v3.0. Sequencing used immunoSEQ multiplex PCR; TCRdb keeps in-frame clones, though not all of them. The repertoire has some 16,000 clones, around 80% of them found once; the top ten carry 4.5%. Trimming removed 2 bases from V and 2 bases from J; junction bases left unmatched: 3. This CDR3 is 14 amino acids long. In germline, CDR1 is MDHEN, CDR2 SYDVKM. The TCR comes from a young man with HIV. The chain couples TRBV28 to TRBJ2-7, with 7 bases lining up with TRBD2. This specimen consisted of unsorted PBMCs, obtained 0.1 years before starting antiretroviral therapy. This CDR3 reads CASSLLGRAYEQYF. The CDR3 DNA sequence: TGTGCCAGCAGTTTACTTGGGAGGGCCTACGAGCAGTACTTC.